This T cell receptor beta chain was sequenced for a study of identical twins. The sample holds one count of this clonotype. Germline V gene lookup returns CDR1 SEHNR and CDR2 FQNEAQ (reference sequence). The trim removed 5 bases at V and 7 bases at J, leaving 23 bases unmatched. CDR3 length equals 18 residues. TCRdb fed the 5' RACE reads into MiXCR, producing one record per CDR3 protein. The sample records 1,800,000 or so distinct CDR3 sequences, around a third being singletons. Sequenced sample: cord blood. This chain connects TRBV7-9 to TRBJ2-7; 7 positions agree with TRBD1. This receptor was identified in a newborn girl in good health. In DNA, the CDR3 is TGTGCCAGCAGCCAATCTCTTACTCGGGACAGCCCCTACAATGAGCAGTACTTC. Translated: CASSQSLTRDSPYNEQYF.